This TCR beta chain stems from a study of cytomegalovirus exposure and HLA in healthy donors. The PCR used 60 Vbeta and 13 Jbeta primers. TCRdb's copy holds only in-frame clones and misses some; the assay was immunoSEQ multiplex PCR. The sample comprises tens of thousands of clones, around 75% of which are singletons, and 2% to 2.5% rests with the top ten. The CDR3 spans 16 residues. V was clipped by 6 bases and J by 12 bases, with 27 bases between them. Germline V gene data show CDR1 as MGHRA and CDR2 as YSYEKL. In regard to this clone: Its antigen is as yet unknown.

Regarding the study as a whole: In a later analysis, CMV-associated beta chains were mostly HLA-associated, it appeared.

The J gene is TRBJ2-1, the V gene TRBV4-1; TRBD2 is a possible D gene (7 bases). The sequence was collected from a man aged 40-49 years in good health and CMV-seronegative. Specimen: PBMCs. CDR3 residues: CASSRSGDYPREGQFF. CDR3 nucleotide sequence: TGCGCCAGCAGTAGATCAGGGGACTATCCCCGGGAAGGGCAGTTCTTC.